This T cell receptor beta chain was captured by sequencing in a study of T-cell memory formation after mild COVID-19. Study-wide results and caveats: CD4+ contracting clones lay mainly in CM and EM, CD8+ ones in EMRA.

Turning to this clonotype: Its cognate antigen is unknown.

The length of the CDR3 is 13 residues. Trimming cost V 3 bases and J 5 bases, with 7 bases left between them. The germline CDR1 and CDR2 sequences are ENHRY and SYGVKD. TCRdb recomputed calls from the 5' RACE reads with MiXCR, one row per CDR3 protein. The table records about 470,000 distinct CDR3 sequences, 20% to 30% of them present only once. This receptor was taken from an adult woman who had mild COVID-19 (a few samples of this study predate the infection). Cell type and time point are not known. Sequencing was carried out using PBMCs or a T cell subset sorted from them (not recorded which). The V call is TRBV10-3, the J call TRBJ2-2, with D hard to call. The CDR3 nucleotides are TGTGCCATCAGTGATCGGCAGACCGGGGAGCTGTTTTTT. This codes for CAISDRQTGELFF.